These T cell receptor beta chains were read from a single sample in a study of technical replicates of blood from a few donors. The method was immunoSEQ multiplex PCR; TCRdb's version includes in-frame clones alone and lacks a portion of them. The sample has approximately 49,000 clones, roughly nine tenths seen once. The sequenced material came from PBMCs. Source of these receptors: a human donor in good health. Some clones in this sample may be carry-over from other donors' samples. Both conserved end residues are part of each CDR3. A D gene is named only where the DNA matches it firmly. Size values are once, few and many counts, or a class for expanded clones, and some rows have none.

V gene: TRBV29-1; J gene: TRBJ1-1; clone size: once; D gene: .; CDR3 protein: CSGRQGWTEAFF; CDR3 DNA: TGCAGCGGGAGGCAGGGGTGGACTGAAGCTTTCTTT
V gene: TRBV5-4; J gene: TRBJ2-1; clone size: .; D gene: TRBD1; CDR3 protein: CASRPDRGRDEQFF; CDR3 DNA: TGTGCCAGCAGGCCGGACAGGGGGCGGGATGAGCAGTTCTTC
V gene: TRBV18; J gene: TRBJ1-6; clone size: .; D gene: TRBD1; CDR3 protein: CASSRQGNNSPLHF; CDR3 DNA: TGTGCCAGCTCACGACAGGGGAATAATTCACCCCTCCACTTT
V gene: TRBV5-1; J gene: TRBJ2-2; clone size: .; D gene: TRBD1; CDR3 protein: CASSRGQPNTGELFF; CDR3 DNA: TGCGCCAGCAGCAGGGGGCAGCCCAACACCGGGGAGCTGTTTTTT
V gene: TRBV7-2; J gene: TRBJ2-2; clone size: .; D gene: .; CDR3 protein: CASSLANPNRAGELFF; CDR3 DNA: TGTGCCAGCAGCTTAGCCAATCCGAACAGGGCCGGGGAGCTGTTTTTT
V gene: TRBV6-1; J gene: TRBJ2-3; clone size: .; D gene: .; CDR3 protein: CASSEGARADTQYF; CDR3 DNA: TGTGCCAGCAGTGAAGGTGCCAGGGCAGATACGCAGTATTTT
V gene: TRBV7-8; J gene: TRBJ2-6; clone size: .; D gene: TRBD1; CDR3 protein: CATDRGRSGANVLTF; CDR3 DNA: TGTGCCACCGACAGGGGTCGATCTGGGGCCAACGTCCTGACTTTC
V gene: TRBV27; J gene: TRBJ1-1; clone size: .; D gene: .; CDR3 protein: CASSPARAGGTEAFF; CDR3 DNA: TGTGCCAGCAGCCCGGCTAGGGCGGGAGGTACTGAAGCTTTCTTT
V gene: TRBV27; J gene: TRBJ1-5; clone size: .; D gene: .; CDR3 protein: CASSSQYSNQPQHF; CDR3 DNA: TGTGCCAGCAGTTCTCAGTATAGCAATCAGCCCCAGCATTTT
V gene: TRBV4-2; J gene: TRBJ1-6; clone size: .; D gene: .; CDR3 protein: CASSRTRDTNSPLHF; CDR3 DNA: TGTGCCAGCAGCCGCACCCGGGACACTAATTCACCCCTCCACTTT
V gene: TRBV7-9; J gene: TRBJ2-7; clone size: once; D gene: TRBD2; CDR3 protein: CASSLVLAGGLSEQYF; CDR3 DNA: TGTGCCAGCAGCTTAGTACTAGCGGGAGGTTTGAGCGAGCAGTACTTC